This T cell receptor beta chain is from a study of T cells in Graves' hyperthyroidism and ophthalmopathy. Amplified TCR beta CDR3 regions came from RNA transcripts. The HTBI primer set served for first-round RT-PCR of the TCR CDR3. TCRdb itself ran the multiplex PCR reads through MiXCR, one entry per CDR3 protein. The sample holds roughly 380,000 distinct CDR3 sequences, roughly 13% seen once. This clonotype has ten or more counts. Between the trimmed V and J ends, which lost 5 bases and 1 base, there was a span of 14 bases. The CDR3 contains 15 residues. Looked up from germline, CDR1 is MNHNS and CDR2 is SASEGT. For the diagnoses, clinical symptoms, serum thyroxine and TRAb, thyroid ultrasound and orbital computed tomography were used.

This receptor was identified in a woman aged 18-35 years with Graves' hyperthyroidism. The gene calls are TRBV6-1 and TRBJ2-5; possibly TRBD1 for D (6 bases). Sequencing was done on a sample of blood. CDR3 DNA: TGTGCCAGCAGTCCCCGTTGGGGGCCCCAAGAGACCCAGTACTTC. Its translation is CASSPRWGPQETQYF.